Listed below are T cell receptor beta chains from one sample, sequenced in a study of T and B cells in COVID-19 patients. TCRdb fed the multiplex PCR reads into MiXCR, producing one record per CDR3 protein. The repertoire holds about 16,000 distinct CDR3 sequences, 27% seen once, with around 3.1% in the top ten. What was sequenced was blood. The receptors stem from a human donor who had recovered from COVID-19. CDR3s include the opening cysteine and the closing phenylalanine or tryptophan.

cdr3_aa,v_call,j_call
CASSLGREQYF,TRBV11-2,TRBJ2-7
CAWSPAGAPLRREQFF,TRBV30,TRBJ2-1
CAASSGGSGDEGTEAFF,TRBV19,TRBJ1-1
CASSPTVETQYF,TRBV18,TRBJ2-5
CASSLEGRGTTNEKLFF,TRBV5-4,TRBJ1-4
CASSLVRGVSPFF,TRBV11-2,TRBJ2-1
CASSLERTYNEQFF,TRBV7-2,TRBJ2-1
CASRPAGGSYEQYF,TRBV7-2,TRBJ2-7
CASSLLSRDRGMNTEAFF,TRBV19,TRBJ1-1
CASSYTGGADGYTF,TRBV6-2/TRBV6-3,TRBJ1-2
CASSLGFGVNNEQFF,TRBV7-9,TRBJ2-1
CASSPRAKTGSNTGELFF,TRBV5-1,TRBJ2-2
CATSSGTGTPYEQYF,TRBV15,TRBJ2-7
CASSSGRGEYEKLFF,TRBV5-1,TRBJ1-4
CASSPSGATSYNEQFF,TRBV18,TRBJ2-1
CASSKRTGDAENTGELFF,TRBV21-1,TRBJ2-2
CASSYSGLAGHLFYEQYF,TRBV6-2/TRBV6-3,TRBJ2-7
CASSINYGYTF,TRBV19,TRBJ1-2
CASSGDRQETQYF,TRBV6-5,TRBJ2-5
CASSFWDNEQFF,TRBV5-4,TRBJ2-1
CASSLRGGGYNEQFF,TRBV7-6,TRBJ2-1
CASSFQFIGLINEKLFF,TRBV27,TRBJ1-4
CASMGSNQPQHF,TRBV6-6,TRBJ1-5
CASRGKSTGELFF,TRBV12-3/TRBV12-4,TRBJ2-2
CASSFGQQGDTKYF,TRBV7-9,TRBJ2-3
CASEGIRNAEAFF,TRBV6-5,TRBJ1-1
CSGLQPTKETQYF,TRBV29-1,TRBJ2-5
CAWPSGTSVISYEQYF,TRBV30,TRBJ2-7
CASSLRLAGVNEQFF,TRBV27,TRBJ2-1
CASSYSGGQREAFF,TRBV6-5,TRBJ1-1
CASSLESSYNSPLHF,TRBV5-4,TRBJ1-6
CASRTLTASYEQYF,TRBV12-3/TRBV12-4,TRBJ2-7
CASSYPGLAESTDTQYF,TRBV6-2/TRBV6-3,TRBJ2-3
CASSSVLVGTGELFF,TRBV19,TRBJ2-2
CASSDSLRVSPLHF,TRBV5-4,TRBJ1-6
CASRIDPGGRGNTDTQYF,TRBV5-1,TRBJ2-3
CASSELYEQYF,TRBV6-1,TRBJ2-7
CASSADLRGPTPYEQYF,TRBV27,TRBJ2-7
CAWRGRTDSNEKLFF,TRBV30,TRBJ1-4
CASSPRTSDNYNEQFF,TRBV18,TRBJ2-1
CASSRIKRETSYEQYF,TRBV6-5,TRBJ2-7
CASSQDGNSPLHF,TRBV4-2,TRBJ1-6
CASSLGQGNEQYF,TRBV5-1,TRBJ2-7
CASSRGQEAGTGELFF,TRBV18,TRBJ2-2
CASSDSYGYTF,TRBV6-1,TRBJ1-2
CASTREFPGELFF,TRBV19,TRBJ2-2
CASSLEPPGQGSPLHF,TRBV5-1,TRBJ1-6
CASSPLDRVDQETQYF,TRBV6-6,TRBJ2-5
CASSLRTAIYGYTF,TRBV12-3/TRBV12-4,TRBJ1-2
CASSYGDDTEAFF,TRBV6-5,TRBJ1-1
CASSPPDAWNSNSYEQYF,TRBV18,TRBJ2-7
CASTLKQDDYTF,TRBV6-1,TRBJ1-2
CASSNSGTGTDTQYF,TRBV28,TRBJ2-3
CASSDFPILAGETQYF,TRBV7-9,TRBJ2-5
CASSYSSAQRGAYNEQFF,TRBV6-5,TRBJ2-1
CASSYSTGTYEQYF,TRBV6-2/TRBV6-3,TRBJ2-7
CASSDPPFLEKLFF,TRBV6-1,TRBJ1-4